The sequence of this TCR beta chain was determined in a study of control samples from healthy donors and cancer patients. The CDR3 has 14 residues. V was pared by 3 bases and J by 0 bases, with 9 bases between. Germline V CDR1 and CDR2: MNHEY, SMNVEV (reference sequence). Sequencing was performed with immunoSEQ multiplex PCR; in TCRdb, only in-frame clones are kept and a portion is missing. The sample carries around 71,000 clones, 90% recorded once. The V call is TRBV27, the J call TRBJ2-7, with D tentatively TRBD1 (5 bases). This TCR was sampled from a woman aged 45-65 years with colorectal cancer. The sequencing input was PBMCs. The CDR3 DNA reads as TGTGCCAGCAGTTTGCAGGGAAGCTCCTACGAGCAGTACTTC. It specifies CASSLQGSSYEQYF.